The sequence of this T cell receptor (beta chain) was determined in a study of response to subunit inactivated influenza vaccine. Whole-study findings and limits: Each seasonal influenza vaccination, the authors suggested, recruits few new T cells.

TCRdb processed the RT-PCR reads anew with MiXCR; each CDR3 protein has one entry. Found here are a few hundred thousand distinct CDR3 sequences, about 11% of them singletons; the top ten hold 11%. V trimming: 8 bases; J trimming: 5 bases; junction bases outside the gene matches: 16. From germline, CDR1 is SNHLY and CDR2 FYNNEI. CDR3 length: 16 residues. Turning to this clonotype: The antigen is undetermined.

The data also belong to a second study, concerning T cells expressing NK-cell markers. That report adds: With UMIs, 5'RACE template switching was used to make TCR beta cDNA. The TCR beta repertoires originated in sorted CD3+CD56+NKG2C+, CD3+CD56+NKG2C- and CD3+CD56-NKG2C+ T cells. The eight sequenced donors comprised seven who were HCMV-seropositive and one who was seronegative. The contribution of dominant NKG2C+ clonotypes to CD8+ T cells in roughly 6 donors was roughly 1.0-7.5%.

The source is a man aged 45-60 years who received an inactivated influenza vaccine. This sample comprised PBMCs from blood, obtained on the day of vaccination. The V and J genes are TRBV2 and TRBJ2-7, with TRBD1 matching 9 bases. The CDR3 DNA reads TGTGCCAGCCATCCCCTCCCGGGACAGGGAGCTCACGAGCAGTACTTC. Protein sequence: CASHPLPGQGAHEQYF.